These T cell receptor beta chains were read from a single sample in a study of blood T cell repertoires in COVID-19. Method: immunoSEQ multiplex PCR; TCRdb's copy keeps in-frame clones and lacks some. This sample has approximately 32,000 clones, with about nine tenths found just once. Sequenced input: peripheral blood. These receptors were obtained from a man aged 55-75 years with acute or convalescent COVID-19. Both conserved end residues are part of each CDR3. The order of the fields is D gene, clone size, J gene, V gene, CDR3 protein, CDR3 DNA. A D gene is named only where the DNA matches it firmly. Size is stated for part of the rows, as once, few or many counts, or as a class when the clone is expanded.

>TRBD2|-|TRBJ2-3|TRBV11-3
CASRHSGRSDTQYF
TGTGCCAGCAGACATAGCGGGAGGTCAGATACGCAGTATTTT
>TRBD2|few|TRBJ2-5|TRBV4-2
CASSPQLAGGRETQYF
TGTGCCAGCAGCCCCCAACTAGCGGGAGGGCGGGAGACCCAGTACTTC
>TRBD2|once|TRBJ2-2|TRBV29-1
CSVKGTSGARVTGELFF
TGCAGCGTAAAGGGGACTAGCGGAGCTAGGGTCACCGGGGAGCTGTTTTTT
>-|-|TRBJ2-7|TRBV5-1
CASSRAELSSYEQYF
TGCGCCAGCAGCCGAGCGGAGCTCAGCTCCTACGAGCAGTACTTC
>-|-|TRBJ2-3|TRBV29-1
CSVDSGVTDTQYF
TGCAGCGTTGATTCCGGGGTCACAGATACGCAGTATTTT
>-|-|TRBJ1-2|TRBV7-4
CASSLQECNYGYTF
TGTGCCAGCAGCTTACAGGAATGTAACTATGGCTACACCTTC
>-|-|TRBJ1-3|TRBV4-2
CASSQVGRVGNTIYF
TGTGCCAGCAGCCAAGTCGGCAGGGTTGGAAACACCATATATTTT
>TRBD1|-|TRBJ1-2|TRBV29-1
CSVERQGASDGYTF
TGCAGCGTTGAGCGACAGGGGGCGTCGGATGGCTACACCTTC
>-|-|TRBJ2-2|TRBV7-3
CASSLKGFGILANTGELFF
TGTGCCAGCAGCTTAAAGGGCTTCGGGATCCTCGCGAACACCGGGGAGCTGTTTTTT
>TRBD1|-|TRBJ1-1|TRBV29-1
CSALTGVTEAFF
TGCAGCGCTCTAACAGGGGTCACTGAAGCTTTCTTT
>-|-|TRBJ2-7|TRBV15
CATSSPEANYEQYF
TGTGCCACCAGCAGTCCGGAGGCGAACTACGAGCAGTACTTC
>-|-|TRBJ1-3|TRBV5-1
CASSLDGSSGNTIYF
TGCGCCAGCAGCTTGGATGGGAGCTCTGGAAACACCATATATTTT
>-|-|TRBJ2-1|TRBV9
CASSVGSGLNEQFF
TGTGCCAGCAGCGTAGGGTCCGGGTTGAATGAGCAGTTCTTC
>-|-|TRBJ1-1|TRBV6-1
CASSDAGRTEAFF
TGTGCCAGCAGTGATGCGGGGCGCACTGAAGCTTTCTTT
>TRBD1|-|TRBJ2-2|TRBV18
CASSRNSGTGNTGELFF
TGTGCCAGCTCACGAAACTCCGGGACAGGGAACACCGGGGAGCTGTTTTTT
>-|-|TRBJ1-2|TRBV7-2
CASSLRAGRGGYTF
TGTGCCAGCAGCTTACGGGCAGGGCGGGGTGGCTACACCTTC
>TRBD1|-|TRBJ1-2|TRBV19
CASTRQGVNYGYTF
TGTGCCAGTACCCGACAGGGGGTGAACTATGGCTACACCTTC
>-|-|TRBJ1-4|TRBV18
CASSPPGRGEKLFF
TGTGCCAGCTCACCCCCGGGGAGAGGGGAAAAACTGTTTTTT
>TRBD1|-|TRBJ1-2|TRBV4-2
CASSQGSTGGGYTF
TGTGCCAGCAGCCAAGGGAGTACAGGGGGAGGCTACACCTTC
>TRBD1|-|TRBJ1-5|TRBV24-1
CATSGSGTGDQPQHF
TGTGCCACCAGTGGCTCCGGGACAGGGGATCAGCCCCAGCATTTT
>TRBD1|once|TRBJ1-2|TRBV29-1
CSVPHRGSNYGYTF
TGCAGCGTTCCACACAGGGGTTCTAACTATGGCTACACCTTC
>TRBD2|-|TRBJ2-7|TRBV14
CASSQEKGLALPYEQYF
TGTGCCAGCAGCCAAGAGAAGGGACTAGCCCTGCCCTACGAGCAGTACTTC
>-|-|TRBJ1-5|TRBV19
CASSIGAGSQPQHF
TGTGCCAGTAGTATAGGGGCGGGGAGTCAGCCCCAGCATTTT
>TRBD1|once|TRBJ1-2|TRBV5-6
CASSLIDRGAEGYGYTF
TGTGCCAGCAGCTTGATAGACAGGGGTGCGGAGGGGTATGGCTACACCTTC
>TRBD1|-|TRBJ1-5|TRBV27
CASSPKDRANQPQHF
TGTGCCAGCAGTCCCAAGGACAGGGCCAATCAGCCCCAGCATTTT
>-|few|TRBJ1-5|TRBV2
CASTPRFNSNQPQHF
TGTGCCAGCACGCCGAGGTTTAATAGCAATCAGCCCCAGCATTTT
>-|-|TRBJ2-5|TRBV12-3/TRBV12-4
CASRRQVTQYF
TGTGCCAGCAGGAGACAGGTTACCCAGTACTTC
>TRBD2|-|TRBJ2-5|TRBV11-2
CASSPAGVETQYF
TGTGCCAGCAGTCCAGCGGGAGTAGAGACCCAGTACTTC
>-|-|TRBJ2-1|TRBV19
CASSPRLGVYNEQFF
TGTGCCAGTAGTCCCCGACTAGGGGTATACAATGAGCAGTTCTTC
>TRBD1|-|TRBJ2-7|TRBV12-3/TRBV12-4
CASRAGGAGEQYF
TGTGCCAGCAGGGCAGGGGGTGCGGGCGAGCAGTACTTC
>TRBD2|-|TRBJ2-2|TRBV3-1/TRBV3-2
CASSQDLAGGLPGELFF
TGTGCCAGCAGCCAAGATTTGGCGGGAGGGCTCCCCGGGGAGCTGTTTTTT
>-|-|TRBJ1-2|TRBV28
CASSSRNYGYTF
TGTGCCAGCAGTTCTAGAAACTATGGCTACACCTTC
>-|-|TRBJ1-5|TRBV19
CASSARTRNPQHF
TGTGCCAGTAGTGCGCGAACCCGCAATCCCCAGCATTTT
>-|-|TRBJ1-1|TRBV9
CASSVGDINTEAFF
TGTGCCAGCAGCGTAGGGGACATCAACACTGAAGCTTTCTTT
>-|-|TRBJ2-7|TRBV29-1
CSVEDPRTDYEQYF
TGCAGCGTTGAAGATCCCCGGACAGATTACGAGCAGTACTTC
>-|-|TRBJ2-5|TRBV12-3/TRBV12-4
CASARSQGETQYF
TGTGCCAGCGCCCGCAGCCAGGGGGAGACCCAGTACTTC
>-|-|TRBJ2-7|TRBV27
CASSPGTLYEQYF
TGTGCCAGCAGCCCCGGGACACTCTACGAGCAGTACTTC
>-|-|TRBJ1-5|TRBV12-3/TRBV12-4
CASSRYSNQPQHF
TGTGCCAGCAGCCGGTACAGCAATCAGCCCCAGCATTTT